This T cell receptor (beta chain) came from a study of T cell responses to AZD1222 COVID-19 vaccine. Overall study results and limits: Vaccine-related CD4 TCRs covered spike, predominating at 160-218 and 743-854.

As to this clone: Its cognate antigen is unknown.

With 3 bases removed from V and 4 bases from J, the gap between germline ends came to 12 bases. The CDR3 is made up of 14 amino acids. CDR1 and CDR2 (germline): SNHLY, FYNNEI. The data were produced by immunoSEQ multiplex PCR, yet TCRdb's version contains in-frame clones alone and is incomplete. The sample yields some 86,000 clones, 80% seen once. This sequence joins TRBV2 and TRBJ1-2; no firm D call. This material consisted of peripheral blood, taken on day 0 of AZD1222 vaccination. The sequence was collected from an adult in good health. CDR3 loop: CASSEGSPVYGYTF. Written as DNA, the CDR3 is TGTGCCAGCAGTGAGGGCAGCCCAGTCTATGGCTACACCTTC.